The 11 T cell receptor beta chains presented below share a single source sample, sequenced in a study of cytomegalovirus exposure and HLA in healthy donors. Vbeta (60) and Jbeta (13) primers were used in the PCR. The table came from immunoSEQ multiplex PCR; TCRdb's copy has only in-frame clones and leaves some out. The sample totals more than 45,000 clones. Sequencing used PBMCs. The receptor source for this set is a woman younger than 45 in good health and CMV-seropositive.

The chain couples TRBV11-2 to TRBJ2-7; D is uncertain. CDR1 is SGHAT, CDR2 FQNNGV, per germline. Trimming stripped 5 bases from V and 2 bases from J, with 16 bases between. The CDR3 is 15 residues long. The CDR3 coding sequence is TGTGCCAGCAGCAAAGCTTCAACAGTTACCTACGAGCAGTACTTC. This sequence encodes CASSKASTVTYEQYF.

V is TRBV11-2 and J is TRBJ2-3, with D unclear. This CDR3 region has 14 residues. Germline V gene data show CDR1 as SGHAT and CDR2 as FQNNGV. Trimming took off 8 bases at V and 3 bases at J, with 15 bases between the two ends. The chain's CDR3 is CASGFSTGTDTQYF. In nucleotides, the CDR3 is TGTGCCAGCGGATTCTCGACGGGTACAGATACGCAGTATTTT.

The chain is built from TRBV7-6 and TRBJ2-3, with 10 bases fitting TRBD2. The junction had 9 bases not matched to a gene; V was cut back by 6 bases and J by 6 bases. The CDR3 is 15 amino acids. Per germline, CDR1 SGHVS and CDR2 FNYEAQ. The CDR3: CASSLLAGDADTQYF. The CDR3 DNA reads as TGTGCCAGCAGTCTCCTAGCGGGGGACGCTGATACGCAGTATTTT.

The rearrangement links TRBV6-5 to TRBJ2-7, with 7 bases matching TRBD1. V lost 6 bases, J lost 4 bases, and 9 bases stayed unmatched. Per germline, CDR1 MNHEY and CDR2 SVGAGI. The CDR3 contains 14 residues. CDR3 loop: CASRPGQPDYEQYF. The DNA of the CDR3 is TGTGCCAGCAGGCCGGGACAGCCAGATTACGAGCAGTACTTC.

In DNA form, the CDR3 reads TGCGCCAGCAGCCCGGCGGGGGGGCGAGATGAGCAGTTCTTC. The encoded protein is CASSPAGGRDEQFF. The chain uses TRBV5-1 and TRBJ2-1; 9 nucleotides align to TRBD2. Per the germline V gene, CDR1 is SGHRS and CDR2 is YFSETQ. This CDR3 has 14 amino acids. V dropped 4 bases and J dropped 8; count of bases not matched to a gene: 7. Combining the CDR3 with reference TRBV5-1 and TRBJ2-1 gives the whole variable domain KAGVTQTPRYLIKTRGQQVTLSCSPISGHRSVSWYQQTPGQGLQFLFEYFSETQRNKGNFPGRFSGRQFSNSRSEMNVSTLELGDSALYLCASSPAGGRDEQFFGPGTRLTVL.

This rearrangement joins TRBV15 to TRBJ2-7, with D possibly matching TRBD2 (6 bases). Trimming pared 0 bases from V and 2 bases from J, leaving 11 bases between. In germline, CDR1 is LNHNV, CDR2 YYDKDF (reference sequence). The CDR3 has 15 amino acids. CDR3 coding DNA: TGTGCCACCAGCAGAGAGGGAGGTGGCGCCTACGAGCAGTACTTC. This translates into CATSREGGGAYEQYF. The full variable domain, completed using reference TRBV15 and TRBJ2-7, is DAMVIQNPRYQVTQFGKPVTLSCSQTLNHNVMYWYQQKSSQAPKLLFHYYDKDFNNEADTPDNFQSRRPNTSFCFLDIRSPGLGDTAMYLCATSREGGGAYEQYFGPGTRLTVT.

The V call is TRBV29-1, the J call TRBJ2-1, with 7 bases aligning to TRBD1. CDR3 size: 16 residues. V was pared by 1 base and J by 2 bases, with 8 bases of the junction left unmatched. In germline, CDR1 is SQVTM, CDR2 ANQGSEA. DNA for the CDR3: TGCAGCGTTGAAGCCTCTGACAGGGCGACCTACAATGAGCAGTTCTTC. Its translation is CSVEASDRATYNEQFF.

The rearrangement joins TRBV5-4 to TRBJ1-2; 7 nucleotides line up with TRBD1. The V and J ends lost 7 bases and 7 bases, in that order; junction bases with no gene match: 10. The CDR3 sequence is 13 residues long. Germline V gives CDR1 SGHNT, CDR2 YYREEE (reference sequence). The CDR3 protein is CASGRTGTGGYTF. The CDR3 DNA reads TGTGCCAGCGGAAGGACAGGAACGGGTGGCTACACCTTC. The entire variable domain, with the rest obtained from reference TRBV5-4 and TRBJ1-2, is as follows: ETGVTQSPTHLIKTRGQQVTLRCSSQSGHNTVSWYQQALGQGPQFIFQYYREEENGRGNFPPRFSGLQFPNYSSELNVNALELDDSALYLCASGRTGTGGYTFGSGTRLTVV.

The genes are TRBV13 and TRBJ2-2; 7 nucleotides agree with TRBD1. Germline V lookup: CDR1 PRHDT, CDR2 FYEKMQ (reference sequence). J gave up 7 bases and V 5 bases, and 7 bases lay outside the gene matches. The CDR3 consists of 14 residues. The DNA for the CDR3 is TGTGCCAGCAGCGCCGGGACAGACTACGGGGAGCTGTTTTTT. It yields the protein CASSAGTDYGELFF.

The J gene is TRBJ2-1, the V gene TRBV4-1, with 7 bases identical to TRBD2. The CDR3 length is 14 residues. The germline V gene encodes CDR1 MGHRA and CDR2 YSYEKL. The V gene end was trimmed by 0 bases and the J gene end by 8 bases; junction bases not matched to a gene: 4. CDR3 sequence (DNA): TGCGCCAGCAGCCAAGATCTTCGGGGGGATGAGCAGTTCTTC. This encodes CASSQDLRGDEQFF.

The chain joins TRBV6-5 to TRBJ1-4; unclear D gene. Germline V gene sequence: CDR1 MNHEY, CDR2 SVGAGI. This CDR3 comprises 15 residues. The V and J ends lost 6 bases and 1 base respectively, with 12 bases between them. The CDR3 DNA follows: TGTGCCAGCAGCCAACGAGGGAGAACTAATGAAAAACTGTTTTTT. Protein: CASSQRGRTNEKLFF.